The clone carrying this T cell receptor beta chain was counted once. Cohorts were based on clinical histories the participants reported. The data derive from a study of blood T cell repertoires in COVID-19. The data were produced by immunoSEQ multiplex PCR, yet TCRdb's version contains in-frame clones alone and is incomplete. The table has some 420,000 clones, approximately 90% seen once. Per germline, CDR1 SGHRS and CDR2 YFSETQ. There are 15 residues in the CDR3. The V segment lost 0 bases and the J segment 7 bases; nucleotides outside the gene matches: 5. The sequenced sample consisted of PBMCs or T cells enriched from blood (not recorded which). The source is a man younger than 40 who had recovered from COVID-19. This chain links TRBV5-1 with TRBJ2-1; 9 bases are a match to TRBD1. CDR3 loop: CASSLGDRAGNEQFF. The CDR3 DNA reads as TGCGCCAGCAGCTTGGGGGACAGGGCCGGGAATGAGCAGTTCTTC.